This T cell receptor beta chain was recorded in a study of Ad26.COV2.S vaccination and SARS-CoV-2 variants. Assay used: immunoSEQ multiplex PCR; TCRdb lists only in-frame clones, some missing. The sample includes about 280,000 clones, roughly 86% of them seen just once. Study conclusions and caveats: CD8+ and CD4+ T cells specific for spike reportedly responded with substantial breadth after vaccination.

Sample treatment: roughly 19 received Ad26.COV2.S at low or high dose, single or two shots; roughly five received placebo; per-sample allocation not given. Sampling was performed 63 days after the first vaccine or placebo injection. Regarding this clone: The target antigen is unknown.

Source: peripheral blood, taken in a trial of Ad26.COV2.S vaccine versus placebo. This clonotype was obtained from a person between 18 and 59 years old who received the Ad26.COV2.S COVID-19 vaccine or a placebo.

CDR3: CASSVDQGTYYGYTF. CDR3 DNA sequence: TGTGCCAGCAGCGTAGACCAGGGCACATACTATGGCTACACCTTC. The chain links TRBV9 to TRBJ1-2, with D perhaps matching TRBD1 (5 bases). The germline CDR1 and CDR2 sequences are SGDLS and YYNGEE. The CDR3 is 15 residues long. The V end was cut by 0 bases, the J end by 3 bases, with 12 bases between.